The 31 T cell receptor beta chains reported below all come from one sample, sequenced in a study of blood T cell repertoires in COVID-19. Some clones are missing from TCRdb's copy, which holds only in-frame ones; the method was immunoSEQ multiplex PCR. The table has 95,000 to 110,000 clones, roughly 80% seen once. Input material: peripheral blood. The receptor set was obtained from a human donor in a cohort sampled during active COVID-19.

The gene calls are TRBV27 and TRBJ2-2; D is perhaps TRBD2 (6 bases). The V end was cut by 5 bases, the J end by 6 bases, with 7 bases between. CDR3 size: 12 residues. Germline loops: CDR1 MNHEY, CDR2 SMNVEV (reference sequence). In nucleotides, the CDR3 is TGTGCCAGCAGTCGACTAGCCGGGGAGCTGTTTTTT. This codes for CASSRLAGELFF.

This sequence joins TRBV9 and TRBJ2-3, with 8 bases that match TRBD2. The CDR3 length is 16 residues. The trim removed 4 bases at V and 0 bases at J, leaving 7 bases unmatched. CDR1 and CDR2 from the germline V gene are SGDLS and YYNGEE. CDR3 sequence reads: CASSPRGGASTDTQYF. Written as DNA, the CDR3 is TGTGCCAGCAGCCCCCGGGGGGGTGCTAGCACAGATACGCAGTATTTT.

About this clone: One end of the junction varies from germline; a read error may be responsible. V and J are TRBV27 and TRBJ2-2; 10 bases align to TRBD2. The V gene's germline CDR1 is MNHEY and CDR2 SMNVEV (reference sequence). There are 17 residues in the CDR3. The CDR3 loop reads CVSSFGAGGQSTGELFF. CDR3 coding DNA: TGTGTCAGCAGTTTTGGAGCGGGAGGGCAAAGCACCGGGGAGCTGTTTTTT.

The chain uses TRBV2 and TRBJ1-1; tentative D call: TRBD1 (5 bases). The length of the CDR3 is 12 residues. Trimming took off 1 base at V and 8 bases at J, with 8 bases between the two ends. CDR1 SNHLY and CDR2 FYNNEI come from the germline V gene. The CDR3 region is CASSEGGVEAFF. The CDR3, as DNA: TGTGCCAGCAGTGAAGGGGGGGTCGAAGCTTTCTTT. Based on the CDR3 plus reference TRBV2 and TRBJ1-1, the full variable domain is EPEVTQTPSHQVTQMGQEVILRCVPISNHLYFYWYRQILGQKVEFLVSFYNNEISEKSEIFDDQFSVERPDGSNFTLKIRSTKLEDSAMYFCASSEGGVEAFFGQGTRLTVV.

CDR3 amino acids: CASSTNVLGQGDYGYTF. CDR3 DNA: TGTGCCAGCAGTACCAACGTCCTTGGACAGGGGGACTATGGCTACACCTTC. The V and J genes are TRBV28 and TRBJ1-2; TRBD1 matches at 10 bases. In germline, CDR1 is MDHEN, CDR2 SYDVKM. Germline trimming cut 5 bases from V and 3 bases from J; bases unmatched to any gene: 12. The CDR3 has 17 residues.

The chain carries TRBV7-2 and TRBJ1-2, with TRBD1 matching 10 bases. Losses at the gene ends were 5 bases for V and 8 bases for J; bases not matched to a gene: 5. There are 13 residues in the CDR3. Germline assignment: CDR1 SGHTA and CDR2 FQGNSA. CDR3 in amino acids: CASSADRGLGYTF. The CDR3 DNA reads as TGTGCCAGCAGCGCGGACAGGGGGTTAGGCTACACCTTC.

The chain combines TRBV27 with TRBJ2-1, with TRBD2 identical over 13 bases. With 5 bases clipped from V and 5 bases from J, the junction kept 6 bases outside the gene matches. The germline gives CDR1 MNHEY, CDR2 SMNVEV (reference sequence). This CDR3 has 16 residues. CDR3 in amino acids: CASSRPGLAGNNEQFF. The CDR3 bases are TGTGCCAGCAGTAGACCGGGACTAGCGGGGAACAATGAGCAGTTCTTC.

V usage is TRBV4-3 and J usage is TRBJ2-7, with 8 nucleotides matching TRBD1. The CDR3 extends over 14 amino acids. J gave up 2 bases and V 3 bases, and 3 bases lay outside the gene matches. Germline loops: CDR1 LGHNA, CDR2 YSLEER. As DNA, the CDR3 is TGCGCCAGCAGCCAGGGGACAGGAACCTACGAGCAGTACTTC. As protein: CASSQGTGTYEQYF.

The V and J genes are TRBV5-1 and TRBJ2-7; TRBD1 matches at 10 bases. Looked up from germline, CDR1 is SGHRS and CDR2 is YFSETQ. The V segment lost 0 bases and the J segment 1 base; nucleotides outside the gene matches: 4. This CDR3 comprises 16 residues. The CDR3, as DNA: TGCGCCAGCAGCTTGGGGACAGGGGGGACGTCCTACGAGCAGTACTTC. This gives the protein CASSLGTGGTSYEQYF.

This clone was picked up a small number of times. The chain has TRBV12-3 or TRBV12-4 and TRBJ2-1; D unclear. The CDR3 has 12 residues. V was shortened by 2 bases and J by 9 bases, with 8 bases between the two germline ends. CDR3 DNA sequence: TGTGCCAGCAGTTTACCTGGTAGTGAGCAGTTCTTC. It yields the protein CASSLPGSEQFF.

This clone has a handful of counts. The V call is TRBV27, the J call TRBJ1-1; TRBD1 might be the D (5 bases). The ends were cut back, 6 bases at V and 0 bases at J, with 11 bases in the middle. Per the germline V gene, CDR1 is MNHEY and CDR2 is SMNVEV (reference sequence). The CDR3 has 14 amino acids. CDR3 in amino acids: CASRVAGLNTEAFF. In nucleotides, the CDR3 is TGTGCCAGCAGAGTGGCAGGGTTGAACACTGAAGCTTTCTTT.

The count of this clone is one. The genes are TRBV2 and TRBJ2-7; D ambiguous. The CDR3 covers 12 residues. Trimming took off 1 base at V and 6 bases at J, with 7 bases between the two ends. Per germline, CDR1 SNHLY and CDR2 FYNNEI. The chain's CDR3 is CASSEGLGEQYF. CDR3 DNA: TGTGCCAGCAGTGAAGGACTTGGCGAGCAGTACTTC.

The rearrangement joins TRBV7-3 to TRBJ2-7, with D possibly matching TRBD1 (5 bases). V dropped 5 bases and J dropped 6 bases, with 20 bases sitting between them. The CDR3 extends over 15 amino acids. Germline CDR1 is SGHTA and CDR2 is FQGTGA. The CDR3 is CASSGHKSPPSEQYV. CDR3 nucleotide sequence: TGTGCCAGCAGCGGACATAAGTCCCCTCCCTCCGAGCAGTACGTC.

The chain links TRBV18 to TRBJ1-5; 7 bases fit TRBD1. Trimming cost V 0 bases and J 6 bases; bases outside gene matches: 5. CDR1 KGHSH and CDR2 LQKENI come from the germline V gene. The CDR3 contains 15 residues. The CDR3 is CASSPPGSGGQPQHF. The CDR3 DNA is TGTGCCAGCTCACCACCGGGATCAGGGGGTCAGCCCCAGCATTTT.

The V and J genes are TRBV4-1 and TRBJ1-4; D is unresolved. The CDR3 is 15 residues long. From germline, CDR1 is MGHRA and CDR2 YSYEKL. V lost 1 base, J lost 0 bases, and 6 bases lay in between. The CDR3 coding sequence is TGCGCCAGCAGCCAAGGGCCAGCAACTAATGAAAAACTGTTTTTT. Its protein product is CASSQGPATNEKLFF.

V usage is TRBV5-6 and J usage is TRBJ1-2; 7 bases line up with TRBD1. CDR3 length: 14 amino acids. Germline V lookup: CDR1 SGHDT, CDR2 YYEEEE. V gave up 3 bases and J gave up 0 bases; unmatched junction bases: 2. The CDR3 region is CASSWDSSNYGYTF. The CDR3, as DNA: TGTGCCAGCAGCTGGGACAGCTCTAACTATGGCTACACCTTC.

The chain links TRBV9 to TRBJ1-1; perhaps TRBD1 as D (5 bases). The V and J ends lost 4 bases and 11 bases respectively, with 21 bases between them. The germline V gene encodes CDR1 SGDLS and CDR2 YYNGEE. This CDR3 contains 14 residues. The DNA of the CDR3 is TGTGCCAGCAGCCAACTGGGGGGGATTGGAGGGGCTTTCTTT. Translated, it gives CASSQLGGIGGAFF.

The rearrangement joins TRBV27 to TRBJ2-1, with TRBD2 matching over 15 bases. There are 18 residues in the CDR3. CDR1 and CDR2 (germline): MNHEY, SMNVEV (reference sequence). V shed 2 bases, J shed 5 bases, and the junction held 7 bases outside the gene matches. Here the CDR3 reads CASSLKRTSGRAHNEQFF. For the CDR3, the DNA is TGTGCCAGCAGTTTAAAGAGGACTAGCGGGAGGGCCCACAATGAGCAGTTCTTC.

The chain uses TRBV19 and TRBJ2-7, with 9 bases aligning to TRBD1. V was clipped by 8 bases and J by 4 bases; unmatched bases: 6. Germline CDR1 and CDR2: LNHDA and SQIVND (reference sequence). There are 13 residues in the CDR3. The CDR3 loop is CASSGQGTYEQYF. For the CDR3, the DNA is TGTGCCAGTTCGGGACAGGGAACGTACGAGCAGTACTTC.

This CDR3 is CASRSGRGEKLFF. The CDR3 DNA reads TGTGCCAGCAGGTCGGGCAGGGGGGAAAAACTGTTTTTT. V and J are TRBV28 and TRBJ1-4; TRBD1 aligns across 7 bases. This CDR3 comprises 13 residues. Trimming at V came to 6 bases and at J to 8 bases, leaving 6 bases not matched to a gene. Germline V CDR1 and CDR2: MDHEN, SYDVKM.

The J gene is TRBJ2-2, the V gene TRBV29-1, with a tentative D call TRBD2 (6 bases). Germline values: CDR1 SQVTM, CDR2 ANQGSEA. The CDR3 totals 13 residues. Trimming left V 6 bases short and J 5 bases short, with 13 bases between. The CDR3 sequence is CSVAGTLTGELFF. DNA of the CDR3: TGCAGCGTGGCCGGGACTCTGACCGGGGAGCTGTTTTTT.

In its sample, this clone was seen once. One end of the junction does not line up with germline, which may come from a read error. The V call is TRBV2, the J call TRBJ2-1, with a possible D match to TRBD2 (6 bases). The germline gives CDR1 SNHLY, CDR2 FYNNEI. The CDR3 length is 15 residues. The CDR3 spells CASSVQEGSYDEQFF. DNA of the CDR3: TGTGCCAGCAGTGTCCAGGAGGGCTCCTACGATGAGCAGTTCTTC. The complete variable domain, with remaining parts taken from reference TRBV2 and TRBJ2-1, reads EPEVTQTPSHQVTQMGQEVILRCVPISNHLYFYWYRQILGQKVEFLVSFYNNEISEKSEIFDDQFSVERPDGSNFTLKIRSTKLEDSAMYFCASSVQEGSYDEQFFGPGTRLTVL.

Only one count was recorded for this clone. This sequence joins TRBV6-2 or TRBV6-3 and TRBJ1-5; D remains ambiguous. Between the trimmed V and J ends, which lost 2 bases and 0 bases, there was a span of 14 bases. This CDR3 has 17 residues. CDR1 is MNHEY, CDR2 SVGEGT, per germline. The CDR3 spells CASSYRSWEPSNQPQHF. The CDR3 nucleotides are TGTGCCAGCAGTTACAGGTCGTGGGAGCCTAGCAATCAGCCCCAGCATTTT.

This clone was detected once. The V call is TRBV25-1, the J call TRBJ1-4, with TRBD1 identical over 7 bases. Germline V gene sequence: CDR1 MGHDK, CDR2 SYGVNS. With 5 bases clipped from V and 4 bases from J, the junction kept 4 bases outside the gene matches. This CDR3 comprises 14 residues. The CDR3 DNA follows: TGTGCCAGCAGTCGCGGGACAGTTAATGAAAAACTGTTTTTT. It is translated as CASSRGTVNEKLFF.

This clone turned up a few times. The chain is built from TRBV7-8 and TRBJ1-1, with 7 positions matching TRBD1. CDR1 and CDR2 (germline): SGHVS, FQNEAQ. The CDR3 covers 15 residues. Trimming removed 5 bases from V and 7 bases from J; junction bases left unmatched: 13. The CDR3 DNA sequence: TGTGCCAGCAGCCCCTCCAGGGACAGAGGAAGTGAAGCTTTCTTT. This encodes CASSPSRDRGSEAFF.

This clone has more than one count but fewer than ten. The V call is TRBV15, the J call TRBJ1-5, with D possibly being TRBD1 (5 bases). Per the germline V gene, CDR1 is LNHNV and CDR2 is YYDKDF (reference sequence). V was shortened by 5 bases and J by 0 bases, with 11 bases between the two germline ends. The CDR3 loop spans 15 amino acids. The CDR3 nucleotides are TGTGCCACCAGCCTGACAGCTTATAGCAATCAGCCCCAGCATTTT. Amino acid sequence: CATSLTAYSNQPQHF.

The chain carries TRBV18 and TRBJ1-3; TRBD1 aligns across 11 bases. The CDR3 has 16 residues. Germline CDR1 reads KGHSH; CDR2 reads LQKENI. J gave up 2 bases and V 4 bases, and 4 bases lay outside the gene matches. The CDR3 DNA reads TGTGCCAGCTCACACGGACAGGGGGCTGCTGGAAACACCATATATTTT. This translates into CASSHGQGAAGNTIYF.

This chain links TRBV5-4 with TRBJ2-6, with 9 bases that match TRBD1. CDR1 is SGHNT and CDR2 is YYREEE in the germline V gene (reference sequence). Trimming removed 2 bases from V and 0 bases from J; junction bases left unmatched: 3. The CDR3 runs to 17 residues. This CDR3 is CASSLQGAISGANVLTF. CDR3 nucleotides: TGTGCCAGCAGCTTACAGGGGGCGATCTCTGGGGCCAACGTCCTGACTTTC.

V gene TRBV29-1 combines with J gene TRBJ2-7, with 11 bases aligning to TRBD2. CDR1 and CDR2 from the germline V gene are SQVTM and ANQGSEA. J lost 2 bases, V lost 5 bases, and 11 bases had no gene match. CDR3 length: 16 residues. CDR3 sequence reads: CSVRPGTSGATYEQYF. The CDR3 bases are TGCAGCGTTCGTCCCGGGACTAGCGGAGCTACCTACGAGCAGTACTTC.

This chain links TRBV18 with TRBJ1-5; D perhaps matches TRBD1 (6 bases). Germline-derived CDR1 and CDR2 are KGHSH and LQKENI. Deletions cut 6 bases from V and 2 bases from J, with 14 bases between. CDR3 length: 15 amino acids. CDR3: CASSGAGVGNQPQHF. CDR3 nucleotide sequence: TGTGCCAGCTCGGGGGCCGGGGTCGGCAATCAGCCCCAGCATTTT.

This clone was counted a few times. The DNA is left out, because the CDR3 cannot be placed on it with certainty; the CDR3 is given as TCRdb lists it. This chain links TRBV7-9 with TRBJ2-1; the table gives TRBD1 as D, unverified against the DNA. The germline V gene encodes CDR1 SEHNR and CDR2 FQNEAQ (reference sequence). The length of the CDR3 is 14 amino acids, counting both ends. CDR3 loop: CASSSSTDYNEQFF.